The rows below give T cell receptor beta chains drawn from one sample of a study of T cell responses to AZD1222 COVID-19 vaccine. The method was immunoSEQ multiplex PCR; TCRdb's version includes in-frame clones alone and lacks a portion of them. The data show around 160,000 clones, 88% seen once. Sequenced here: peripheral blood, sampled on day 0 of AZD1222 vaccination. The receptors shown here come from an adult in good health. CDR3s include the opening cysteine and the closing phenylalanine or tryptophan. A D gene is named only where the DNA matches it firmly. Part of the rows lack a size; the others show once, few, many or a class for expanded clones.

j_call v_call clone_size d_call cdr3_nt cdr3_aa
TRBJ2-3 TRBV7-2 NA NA TGTGCCAGCAGAACGGGAGCCCGACCAGATACGCAGTATTTT CASRTGARPDTQYF
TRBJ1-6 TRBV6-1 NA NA TGTGCCAGCAGTGAACAACCGAGGGGGAGCTCACCCCTCCACTTT CASSEQPRGSSPLHF
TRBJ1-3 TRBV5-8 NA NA TGTGCCAGCGGCACAGGGCCCAACTCTGGAAACACCATATATTTT CASGTGPNSGNTIYF
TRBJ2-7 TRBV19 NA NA TGTGCCAGTACCGCGACAGTGAGCTCCTACGAGCAGTACTTC CASTATVSSYEQYF
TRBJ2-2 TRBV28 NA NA TGTGCCAGCAGTTTAATCGGCGGGGAGCTGTTTTTT CASSLIGGELFF
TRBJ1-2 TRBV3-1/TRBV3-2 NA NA TGTGCCAGCAGCCAAGATATCAGGGAGGCTGGCTACACCTTC CASSQDIREAGYTF
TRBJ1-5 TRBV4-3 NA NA TGCGCCAGCAGCCAAGATGTGTTCGGCCCGAATCAGCCCCAGCATTTT CASSQDVFGPNQPQHF
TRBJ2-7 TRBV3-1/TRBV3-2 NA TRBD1 TGTGCCAGCAGTCACAGGGGGACCTACGAGCAGTACTTC CASSHRGTYEQYF
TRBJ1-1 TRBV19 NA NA TGTGCCAGTAGTATGGGCCGACGGTTTGTTGAAGCTTTCTTT CASSMGRRFVEAFF
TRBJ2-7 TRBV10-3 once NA TGTGCCATCAGTGAACAGGTCTACGAGCAGTACTTC CAISEQVYEQYF
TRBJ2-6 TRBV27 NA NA TGTGCCAGCAGTATTGGGGGTCTCGGGGCCAACGTCCTGACTTTC CASSIGGLGANVLTF
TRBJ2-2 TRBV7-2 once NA TGTGCCAGCAGCTTTGTTACAGGGATCACCGGGGAGCTGTTTTTT CASSFVTGITGELFF
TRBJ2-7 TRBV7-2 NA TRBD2 TGTGCCAGCAGCTTAGGGGGGGGGACCTCCTACGAGCAGTACTTC CASSLGGGTSYEQYF
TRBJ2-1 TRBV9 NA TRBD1 TGTGCCAGCAGCCCGCGGGACAGGAGGTCCTACAATGAGCAGTTCTTC CASSPRDRRSYNEQFF
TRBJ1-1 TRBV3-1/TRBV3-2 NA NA TGTGCCAGCAGCCACCGACAGAACCTGAACACTGAAGCTTTCTTT CASSHRQNLNTEAFF
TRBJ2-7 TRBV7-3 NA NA TGTGCCAGCAGCTTAGGGGGGGCCGGGTACGAGCAGTACTTC CASSLGGAGYEQYF
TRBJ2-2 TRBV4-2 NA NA TGTGCCAGCAGCCCGCCGGGACTCCCGGGTAGTGGGGAGCTGTTTTTT CASSPPGLPGSGELFF
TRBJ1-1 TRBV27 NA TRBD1 TGTGCCAGCACCCTGTCCGGGACAGGATCCGCTGAAGCTTTCTTT CASTLSGTGSAEAFF
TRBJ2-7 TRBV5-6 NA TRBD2 TGTGCCAGCAGCATTAGCGGGAGCACCTACGAGCAGTACTTC CASSISGSTYEQYF
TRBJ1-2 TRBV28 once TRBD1 TGTGCCAGCAGTCCAGGACAGGGCCTCTATGGCTACACCTTC CASSPGQGLYGYTF